This TCR beta chain was sequenced during a study of blood T cell repertoires in COVID-19. As for the study in general: The samples span acute and convalescent COVID-19 from the United States, Italy and Spain.

Under the authors' procedure: Estimation of nucleated cell counts relied on the amplification of reference gene primers. Measured with immunoSEQ multiplex PCR; TCRdb has only the in-frame clones, and not every one. V, J and clone size reflect that table, while D and trimming were determined from the DNA. The data contain more than 95,000 clones, about 93% of them singletons. Germline CDR1 and CDR2: SNHLY and FYNNEI. This CDR3 is built from 14 residues. Losses at the gene ends were 7 bases for V and 0 bases for J; bases not matched to a gene: 5. This rearrangement joins TRBV2 to TRBJ1-1; the match to TRBD1 covers 7 bases. Specimen: peripheral blood. The clonotype originates from a man aged 50-60 years with COVID-19, enrolled during active disease. CDR3 sequence reads: CASNLQGMNTEAFF. CDR3 in DNA: TGTGCCAGCAATCTACAGGGGATGAACACTGAAGCTTTCTTT.